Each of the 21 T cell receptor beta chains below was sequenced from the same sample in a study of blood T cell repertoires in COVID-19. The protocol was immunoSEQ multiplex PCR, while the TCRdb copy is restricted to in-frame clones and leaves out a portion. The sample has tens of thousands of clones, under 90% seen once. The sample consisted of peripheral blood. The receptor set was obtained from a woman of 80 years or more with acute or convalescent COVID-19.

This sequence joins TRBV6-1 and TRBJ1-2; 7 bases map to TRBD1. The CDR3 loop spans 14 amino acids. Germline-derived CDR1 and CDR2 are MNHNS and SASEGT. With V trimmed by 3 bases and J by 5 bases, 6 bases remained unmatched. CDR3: CASSDPGQQYGYTF. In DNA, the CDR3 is TGTGCCAGCAGTGACCCGGGACAGCAATATGGCTACACCTTC.

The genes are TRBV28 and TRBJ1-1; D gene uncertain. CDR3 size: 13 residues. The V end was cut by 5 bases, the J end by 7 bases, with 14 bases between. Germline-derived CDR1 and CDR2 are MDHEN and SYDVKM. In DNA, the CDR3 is TGTGCCAGCAGTCCACCGGGGTTCGGTGAAGCTTTCTTT. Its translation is CASSPPGFGEAFF.

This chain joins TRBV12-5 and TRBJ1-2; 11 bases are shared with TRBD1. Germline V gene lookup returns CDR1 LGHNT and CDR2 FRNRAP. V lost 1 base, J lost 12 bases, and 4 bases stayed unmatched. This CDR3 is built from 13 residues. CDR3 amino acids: CASGLGTGGRDTF. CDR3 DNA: TGTGCTAGTGGTTTGGGGACAGGGGGCAGAGACACCTTC.

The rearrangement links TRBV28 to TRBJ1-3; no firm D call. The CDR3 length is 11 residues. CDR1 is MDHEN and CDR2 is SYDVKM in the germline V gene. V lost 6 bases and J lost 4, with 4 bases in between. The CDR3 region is CASSAGNTIYF. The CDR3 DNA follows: TGTGCCAGCAGCGCGGGAAACACCATATATTTT.

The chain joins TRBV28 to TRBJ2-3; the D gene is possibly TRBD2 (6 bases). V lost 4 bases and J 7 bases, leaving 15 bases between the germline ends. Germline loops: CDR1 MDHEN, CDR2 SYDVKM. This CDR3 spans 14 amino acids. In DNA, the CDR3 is TGTGCCAGCAGTTCGACCGGGGGACTTTATACGCAGTATTTT. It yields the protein CASSSTGGLYTQYF. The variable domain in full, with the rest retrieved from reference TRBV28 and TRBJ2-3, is DVKVTQSSRYLVKRTGEKVFLECVQDMDHENMFWYRQDPGLGLRLIYFSYDVKMKEKGDIPEGYSVSREKKERFSLILESASTNQTSMYLCASSSTGGLYTQYFGPGTRLTVL.

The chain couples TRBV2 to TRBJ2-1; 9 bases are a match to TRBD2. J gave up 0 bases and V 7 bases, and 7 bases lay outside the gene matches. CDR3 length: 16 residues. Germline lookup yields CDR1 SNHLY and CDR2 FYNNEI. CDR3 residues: CASKRLADSSYNEQFF. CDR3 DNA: TGTGCCAGCAAACGACTAGCGGATAGCTCCTACAATGAGCAGTTCTTC. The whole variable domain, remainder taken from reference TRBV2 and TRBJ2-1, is EPEVTQTPSHQVTQMGQEVILRCVPISNHLYFYWYRQILGQKVEFLVSFYNNEISEKSEIFDDQFSVERPDGSNFTLKIRSTKLEDSAMYFCASKRLADSSYNEQFFGPGTRLTVL.

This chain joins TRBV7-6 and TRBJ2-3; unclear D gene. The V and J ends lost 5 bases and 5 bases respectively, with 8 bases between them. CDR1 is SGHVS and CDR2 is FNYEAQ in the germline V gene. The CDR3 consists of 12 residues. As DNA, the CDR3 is TGTGCCAGCAGCAACTACAAAGATACGCAGTATTTT. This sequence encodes CASSNYKDTQYF.

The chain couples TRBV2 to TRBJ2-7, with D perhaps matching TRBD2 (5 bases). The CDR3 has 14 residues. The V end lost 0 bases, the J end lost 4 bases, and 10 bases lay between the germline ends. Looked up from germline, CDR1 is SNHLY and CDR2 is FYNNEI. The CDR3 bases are TGTGCCAGCAGTGAAGCGCTGCGGGCTTACGAGCAGTACTTC. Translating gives CASSEALRAYEQYF.

CDR3 DNA sequence: TGTGCCAGTAGTAAGGGACAGGGGAACACCGGGGAGCTGTTTTTT. Its translation is CASSKGQGNTGELFF. The chain couples TRBV19 to TRBJ2-2; 9 bases map to TRBD1. The V gene's germline CDR1 is LNHDA and CDR2 SQIVND (reference sequence). The CDR3 extends over 15 amino acids. The trim removed 4 bases at V and 1 base at J, leaving 1 base unmatched. Supplemented by reference TRBV19 and TRBJ2-2, the full variable domain reads DGGITQSPKYLFRKEGQNVTLSCEQNLNHDAMYWYRQDPGQGLRLIYYSQIVNDFQKGDIAEGYSVSREKKESFPLTVTSAQKNPTAFYLCASSKGQGNTGELFFGEGSRLTVL.

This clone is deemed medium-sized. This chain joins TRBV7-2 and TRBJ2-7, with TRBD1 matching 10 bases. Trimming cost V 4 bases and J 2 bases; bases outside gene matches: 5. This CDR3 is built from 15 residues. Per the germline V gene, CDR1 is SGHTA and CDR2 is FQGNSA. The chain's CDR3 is CASSSRGTGAYEQYF. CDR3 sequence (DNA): TGTGCCAGCAGCTCTAGGGGGACAGGGGCCTACGAGCAGTACTTC.

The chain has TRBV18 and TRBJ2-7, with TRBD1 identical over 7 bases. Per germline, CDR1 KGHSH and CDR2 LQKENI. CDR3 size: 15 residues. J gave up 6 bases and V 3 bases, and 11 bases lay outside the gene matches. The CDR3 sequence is CASSPGANRGSEQYF. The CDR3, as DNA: TGTGCCAGCTCACCGGGCGCTAACAGGGGCTCCGAGCAGTACTTC.

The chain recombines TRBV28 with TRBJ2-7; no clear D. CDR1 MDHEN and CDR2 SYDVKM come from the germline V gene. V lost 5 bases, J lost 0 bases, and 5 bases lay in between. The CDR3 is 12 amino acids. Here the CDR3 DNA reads TGTGCCAGCAGTCTGTACTCCTACGAGCAGTACTTC. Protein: CASSLYSYEQYF.

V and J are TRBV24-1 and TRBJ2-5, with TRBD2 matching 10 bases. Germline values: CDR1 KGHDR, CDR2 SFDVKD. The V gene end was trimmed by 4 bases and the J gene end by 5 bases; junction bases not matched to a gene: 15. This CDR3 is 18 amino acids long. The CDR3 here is CATSEGSWGLAPGETQYF. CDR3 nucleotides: TGTGCCACCAGTGAGGGAAGCTGGGGACTAGCGCCGGGGGAGACCCAGTACTTC.

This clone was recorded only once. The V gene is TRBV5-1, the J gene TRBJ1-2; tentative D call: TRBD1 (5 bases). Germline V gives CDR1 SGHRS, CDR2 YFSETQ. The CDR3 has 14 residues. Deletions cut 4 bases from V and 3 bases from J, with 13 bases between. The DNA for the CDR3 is TGCGCCAGCAGCCTCCAGACAGCTTACTATGGCTACACCTTC. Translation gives CASSLQTAYYGYTF.

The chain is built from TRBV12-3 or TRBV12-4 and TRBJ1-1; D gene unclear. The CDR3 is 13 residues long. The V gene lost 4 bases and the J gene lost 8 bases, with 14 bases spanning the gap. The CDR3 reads CASSWEVWVEAFF. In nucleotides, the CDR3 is TGTGCCAGCAGTTGGGAGGTGTGGGTGGAAGCTTTCTTT.

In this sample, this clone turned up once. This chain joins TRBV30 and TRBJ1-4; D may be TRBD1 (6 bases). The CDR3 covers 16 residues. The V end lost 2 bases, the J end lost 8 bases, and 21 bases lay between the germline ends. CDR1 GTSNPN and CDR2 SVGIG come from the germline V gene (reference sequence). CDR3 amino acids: CAWSRTAGGSWEKLFF. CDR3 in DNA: TGTGCCTGGAGTCGTACGGCTGGGGGCTCGTGGGAAAAACTGTTTTTT.

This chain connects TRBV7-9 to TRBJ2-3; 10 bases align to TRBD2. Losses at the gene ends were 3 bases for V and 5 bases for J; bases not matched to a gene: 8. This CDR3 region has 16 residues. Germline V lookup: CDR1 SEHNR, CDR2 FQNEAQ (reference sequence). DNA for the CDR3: TGTGCCAGCAGCTTTGGAGGGCTAGCGGGAGAAGATACGCAGTATTTT. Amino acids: CASSFGGLAGEDTQYF.

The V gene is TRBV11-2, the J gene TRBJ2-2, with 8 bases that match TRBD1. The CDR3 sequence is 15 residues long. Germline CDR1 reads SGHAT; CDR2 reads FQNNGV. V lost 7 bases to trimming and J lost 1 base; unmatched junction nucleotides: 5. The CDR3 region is CASIQGQVNTGELFF. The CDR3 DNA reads TGTGCCAGCATCCAGGGACAGGTGAACACCGGGGAGCTGTTTTTT.

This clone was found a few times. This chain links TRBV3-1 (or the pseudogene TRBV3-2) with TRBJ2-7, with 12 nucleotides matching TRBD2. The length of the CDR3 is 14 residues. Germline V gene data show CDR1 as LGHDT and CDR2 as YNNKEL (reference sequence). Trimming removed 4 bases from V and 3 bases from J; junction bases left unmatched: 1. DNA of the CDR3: TGTGCCAGCAGCCTGGGACTAGCGGGCTACGAGCAGTACTTC. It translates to CASSLGLAGYEQYF.

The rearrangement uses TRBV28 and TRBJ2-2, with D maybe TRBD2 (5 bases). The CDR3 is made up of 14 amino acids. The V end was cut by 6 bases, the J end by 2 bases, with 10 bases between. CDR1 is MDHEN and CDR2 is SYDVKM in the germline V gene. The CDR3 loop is CASRSGENTGELFF. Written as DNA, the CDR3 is TGTGCCAGCAGGTCCGGGGAAAACACCGGGGAGCTGTTTTTT.

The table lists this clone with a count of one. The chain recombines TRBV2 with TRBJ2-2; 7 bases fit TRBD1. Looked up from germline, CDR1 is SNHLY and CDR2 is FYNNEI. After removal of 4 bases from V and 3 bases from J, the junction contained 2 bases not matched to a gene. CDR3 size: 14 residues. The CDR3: CASSVQGDTGELFF. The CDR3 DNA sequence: TGTGCCAGCAGTGTCCAGGGGGACACCGGGGAGCTGTTTTTT.